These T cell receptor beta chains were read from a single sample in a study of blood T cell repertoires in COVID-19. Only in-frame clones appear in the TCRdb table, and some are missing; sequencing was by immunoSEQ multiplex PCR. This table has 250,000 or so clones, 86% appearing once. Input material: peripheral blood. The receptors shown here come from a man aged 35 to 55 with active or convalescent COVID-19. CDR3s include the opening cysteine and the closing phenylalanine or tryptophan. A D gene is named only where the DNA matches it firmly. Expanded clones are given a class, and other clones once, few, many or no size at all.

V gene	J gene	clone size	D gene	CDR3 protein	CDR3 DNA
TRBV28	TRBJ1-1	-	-	CASSFFSGGTEAFF	TGTGCCAGCAGTTTTTTTAGCGGCGGCACTGAAGCTTTCTTT
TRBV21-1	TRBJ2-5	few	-	CASSKGARTHQETQYF	TGTGCCAGCAGCAAAGGGGCCAGAACCCATCAAGAGACCCAGTACTTC
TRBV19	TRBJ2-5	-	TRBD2	CASSIGSSGSYKETQYF	TGTGCCAGTAGTATAGGATCTAGCGGGAGTTATAAAGAGACCCAGTACTTC
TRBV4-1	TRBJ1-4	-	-	CASSQRRRLDEKLFF	TGCGCCAGCAGCCAACGCCGTCGACTGGATGAAAAACTGTTTTTT
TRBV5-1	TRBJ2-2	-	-	CASSLEAVGNTGELFF	TGCGCCAGCAGCTTGGAGGCGGTGGGGAACACCGGGGAGCTGTTTTTT
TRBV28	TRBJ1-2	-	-	CASSLSLHTGIDGYTF	TGTGCCAGCAGCCTTAGTCTTCACACAGGGATTGATGGCTACACCTTC
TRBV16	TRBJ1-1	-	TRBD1	CASSQGGTEAFF	TGTGCCAGCAGTCAGGGGGGCACTGAAGCTTTCTTT
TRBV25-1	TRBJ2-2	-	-	CASSRTGELFF	TGTGCCAGCAGCCGCACCGGGGAGCTGTTTTTT
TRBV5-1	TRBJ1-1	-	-	CASRAGPNTEAFF	TGCGCCAGCAGAGCGGGACCGAACACTGAAGCTTTCTTT
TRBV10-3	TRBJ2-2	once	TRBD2	CAISEPSGGSTGELFF	TGTGCCATCAGTGAGCCTAGCGGGGGGTCAACCGGGGAGCTGTTTTTT
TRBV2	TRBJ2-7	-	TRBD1	CASTGTGRHEQYF	TGTGCCAGCACCGGGACAGGGAGGCACGAGCAGTACTTC
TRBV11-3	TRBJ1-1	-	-	CASSLDSVNTEAFF	TGTGCCAGCAGCTTAGATTCAGTGAACACTGAAGCTTTCTTT
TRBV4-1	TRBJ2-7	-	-	CASSQGRLDYEQYF	TGCGCCAGCAGCCAAGGCAGGCTGGACTACGAGCAGTACTTC
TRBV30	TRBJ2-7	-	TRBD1	CAWGGTGKVYEQYF	TGTGCCTGGGGGGGGACAGGGAAGGTCTACGAGCAGTACTTC
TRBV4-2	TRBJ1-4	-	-	CASSQVEGLGGPNEKLFF	TGTGCCAGCAGCCAAGTCGAGGGTTTGGGAGGGCCTAATGAAAAACTGTTTTTT
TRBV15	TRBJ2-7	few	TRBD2	CATSGTSVREQYF	TGTGCCACCAGCGGGACTAGCGTACGCGAGCAGTACTTC